The present entry profiles one TCR beta chain with its context. This clonotype was seen a few times. No cognate antigen has been identified for it. Base qualities are not provided; no much larger clone lies one nucleotide away. This record belongs to a study of CD8 T cells in ankylosing spondylitis (TCRdb year 2017). In terms of the full investigation: The study set out to find disease-linked TCR variants by profiling T cell receptor beta repertoires in ankylosing spondylitis patients and healthy donors. Samples of peripheral blood were taken, and for ankylosing spondylitis patients, synovial fluid was collected as well. In total, the full study cohort was made up of over a hundred healthy donors and 25 ankylosing spondylitis patients.

The CDR3, cysteine through phenylalanine, is 13 amino acids long. Just the 39-base CDR3 DNA is kept, in frame starting at base 1. From a lookup of the germline V gene, CDR1 and CDR2 are MNHNS and SASEGT. V sheds 6 bases and J sheds 4 bases, leaving 9 bases between their ends. For sequencing, an Illumina HiSeq 2500 was employed. Quantitative 5'-RACE with molecular barcodes was used to prepare TCR beta libraries. The original methods were these. To identify disease-linked TCR variants, a new computational method was used, one built on a probabilistic model of VDJ rearrangement. The public reads were reprocessed in TCRdb via fastp at Q25 and MiXCR, keeping in-frame beta chains. Records with the same CDR3 protein are collapsed into one entry carrying the most frequent genes and DNA. None of the V and J calls come from the authors' own analysis; TCRdb made them. The sample table holds about 840,000 distinct CDR3 sequences, of which approximately 12% were seen once. Around 0.51% of the sample comes from the top ten.

Here is what the overall study found, with its caveats: Some of the motif variants had been reported before in the synovial fluid and blood of reactive arthritis patients, a finding that suggests common disease-initiation mechanisms. According to the report, matched synovial fluid samples from ankylosing spondylitis patients were significantly enriched for the disease-linked clones. A CD8+ phenotype was shown by the disease-linked clones, which were found at relatively low frequencies in peripheral blood. Blood from ankylosing spondylitis patients appeared to be characterized by a TCR beta motif composed of under ten highly homologous amino acid variants.

This TCR was recovered from a male donor with ankylosing spondylitis. The sequenced material came from blood, either unsorted or a sorted T cell fraction (not recorded which). The sequence links TRBV6-1 to TRBJ2-2; a confident D gene designation cannot be given. The base sequence is TGTGCCAGCAGGCGATATCCCACCGGGGAGCTGTTTTTT. Translation gives CASRRYPTGELFF.